These T cell receptor beta chains were read from a single sample in a study of control samples from healthy donors and cancer patients. TCRdb's copy holds only in-frame clones and misses some; the assay was immunoSEQ multiplex PCR. The sample holds 150,000 to 160,000 clones; about 94% are singletons and the top ten take 5.5% to 6%. Sequenced: blood. The receptors come from a man aged 40-50 years in good health. Each CDR3 is given with its conserved first and last residue. A D gene is named only where the DNA matches it firmly. Size is stated for part of the rows, as once, few or many counts, or as a class when the clone is expanded.

v_gene	abundance	d_gene	j_gene	CDR3nt	CDR3aa
TRBV7-9	NA	NA	TRBJ2-5	TGTGCCAGCGGTCGGCGGCAGGCAAGAGAGACCCAGTACTTC	CASGRRQARETQYF
TRBV12-3/TRBV12-4	NA	TRBD1	TRBJ2-7	TGTGCCAGCAGTTTGGGGACAGGCTACGAGCAGTACTTC	CASSLGTGYEQYF
TRBV28	once	NA	TRBJ2-1	TGTGCCAGCAGATATCAGGGTGCGGACGAGCAGTTCTTC	CASRYQGADEQFF
TRBV5-6	NA	NA	TRBJ1-1	TGTGCCAGCAGCTTGGGGGCGGGCACTGAAGCTTTCTTT	CASSLGAGTEAFF
TRBV5-1	NA	NA	TRBJ1-5	TGCGCCAGCAGCTTGGCGGGGGATAGCAATCAGCCCCAGCATTTT	CASSLAGDSNQPQHF
TRBV4-3	NA	NA	TRBJ1-3	TGCGCCAGCAGCCATATATACGTAGGGGCTGGAAACACCATATATTTT	CASSHIYVGAGNTIYF
TRBV6-6	NA	NA	TRBJ1-1	TGTGCCAGCGGGGGAAGAGCTGAAGCTTTCTTT	CASGGRAEAFF
TRBV18	NA	NA	TRBJ1-4	TGTGCCAGCTCACCCACGAGTAAGGGTGAAAAACTGTTTTTT	CASSPTSKGEKLFF
TRBV5-1	NA	NA	TRBJ2-2	TGCGCCAGCAGCTTGGACCAGGGGAACACCGGGGAGCTGTTTTTT	CASSLDQGNTGELFF
TRBV18	NA	NA	TRBJ1-3	TGTGCCAGCTCACCACCGGGGCAGAGAGGAAACACCATATATTTT	CASSPPGQRGNTIYF
TRBV6-5	NA	NA	TRBJ2-5	TGTGCCAGCAGGGACCTGGGGGCCCAGTACTTC	CASRDLGAQYF
TRBV5-1	NA	TRBD1	TRBJ1-1	TGCGCCAGCAGCTTGGACAGGGGGGTTGAAGCTTTCTTT	CASSLDRGVEAFF
TRBV7-9	NA	NA	TRBJ2-5	TGTGCCAGCAGCTTAGCCGGCACTCAAGAGACCCAGTACTTC	CASSLAGTQETQYF
TRBV2	NA	NA	TRBJ2-7	TGTGCCAGCAGTGAGCCCCAGAGACAGGAGCAGTACTTC	CASSEPQRQEQYF
TRBV7-6	NA	TRBD1	TRBJ2-1	TGTGCCAGCAGCACCCTAGGGGGCCTTGATGAGCAGTTCTTC	CASSTLGGLDEQFF
TRBV7-8	NA	NA	TRBJ1-1	TGTGCCAGCAGCTTAGCTTGGGTCAGGGCAACGAACACTGAAGCTTTCTTT	CASSLAWVRATNTEAFF
TRBV2	NA	NA	TRBJ1-2	TGTGCCAGCAGGCCGTCAGGGGCCCATGGCTACACCTTC	CASRPSGAHGYTF
TRBV3-1/TRBV3-2	NA	NA	TRBJ1-2	TGTGCCAGCAGCCAAGATATGAGAAGCTATGGCTACACCTTC	CASSQDMRSYGYTF
TRBV19	NA	TRBD1	TRBJ2-1	TGTGCCAGTTGGGACAGGGGCTCCTACAATGAGCAGTTCTTC	CASWDRGSYNEQFF
TRBV19	NA	NA	TRBJ1-4	TGTGCCAGTAGTGGCCGCCGAGGACCCCCCCGAGGAAATGAAAAACTGTTTTTT	CASSGRRGPPRGNEKLFF
TRBV24-1	NA	TRBD1	TRBJ1-2	TGTGCCACCAGTAAAAAGGACAGGGAGGGAGGCTACACCTTC	CATSKKDREGGYTF
TRBV27	once	NA	TRBJ1-5	TGTGCCAGCAGTTTGATGTCAGGGAGCAATCAGCCCCAGCATTTT	CASSLMSGSNQPQHF
TRBV4-1	NA	TRBD1	TRBJ1-4	TGCGCCAGCTCGCTCGTGGGGACAGCCTATGAAAAACTGTTTTTT	CASSLVGTAYEKLFF
TRBV19	NA	NA	TRBJ2-2	TGTGCCAGTAGTAGGGGGCTGGGGACCGGGGAGCTGTTTTTT	CASSRGLGTGELFF
TRBV30	NA	NA	TRBJ1-1	TGTGCCTGGAGTGCTGAAAGGGACACTGAAGCTTTCTTT	CAWSAERDTEAFF
TRBV7-9	NA	NA	TRBJ2-5	TGTGCCAGCAGCACCGGAGAGACCCAGTACTTC	CASSTGETQYF
TRBV10-1	NA	NA	TRBJ1-1	TGCGCCAGCAGTGAACTACGCCCGAACACTGAAGCTTTCTTT	CASSELRPNTEAFF
TRBV3-1/TRBV3-2	NA	NA	TRBJ1-1	TGTGCCAGCAGCCAAGGGTGGGGGGGCGTAAACACTGAAGCTTTCTTT	CASSQGWGGVNTEAFF
TRBV7-8	NA	NA	TRBJ1-1	TGTGCCAGCAGCTTAGTCGAAAGTCGGGACGTCAACACTGAAGCTTTCTTT	CASSLVESRDVNTEAFF
TRBV19	NA	TRBD2	TRBJ2-7	TGTGCCAGTAGGGTCGGCGGGGGAAGCTCCTACGAGCAGTACTTC	CASRVGGGSSYEQYF
TRBV24-1	NA	TRBD1	TRBJ2-5	TGTGCCACCAGTGAGGGACAGTTTCAAGAGACCCAGTACTTC	CATSEGQFQETQYF
TRBV5-1	once	TRBD2	TRBJ2-1	TGCGCCAGCAGCCCTTCGGGGGGGTACAATGAGCAGTTCTTC	CASSPSGGYNEQFF
TRBV27	NA	TRBD1	TRBJ2-1	TGTGCCAGCAGTTTTGGGGACAGGGGTTATGAGCAGTTCTTC	CASSFGDRGYEQFF
TRBV3-1/TRBV3-2	NA	TRBD2	TRBJ2-3	TGTGCCAGCAGCCCGGGGGGGGGCCTCACAGATACGCAGTATTTT	CASSPGGGLTDTQYF
TRBV6-5	NA	NA	TRBJ2-3	TGTGCCAGCAGCCCGAGGGGCGGGTTCACAGATACGCAGTATTTT	CASSPRGGFTDTQYF
TRBV6-4	NA	NA	TRBJ1-1	TGTGCCAGCAGGTGGGATTCCAAAGCTTTCTTT	CASRWDSKAFF
TRBV5-6	NA	NA	TRBJ1-2	TGTGCCAGCAGCTTGGTCAGGGTAGACTATGGCTACACCTTC	CASSLVRVDYGYTF
TRBV5-5	NA	NA	TRBJ2-1	TGTGCCAGCAGCGCCGGAGGGACGGGATCTAATGAGCAGTTCTTC	CASSAGGTGSNEQFF
TRBV12-3/TRBV12-4	NA	TRBD1	TRBJ1-2	TGTGCCAGCAGCTTAAATGGACAGGGACTCTACACCTTC	CASSLNGQGLYTF
TRBV6-1	NA	NA	TRBJ1-3	TGTGCCAGCAGTGAGTTTACCGGAAACACCATATATTTT	CASSEFTGNTIYF
TRBV4-1	NA	TRBD2	TRBJ2-3	TGCGCCAGCAGAGGACTAGCGGGGGGTACTGTAACGGATACGCAGTATTTT	CASRGLAGGTVTDTQYF
TRBV9	NA	NA	TRBJ1-6	TGTGCCAGCAGCGTTTCGCCAGGGACGTCCTCACCCCTCCACTTT	CASSVSPGTSSPLHF
TRBV6-5	NA	TRBD1	TRBJ1-1	TGTGCCAGCACCCGGGACAGGAGGGCTTTCTTT	CASTRDRRAFF
TRBV5-1	NA	NA	TRBJ1-1	TGCGCCAGCAGCTTGAACCGTCCCACTGACACTGAAGCTTTCTTT	CASSLNRPTDTEAFF
TRBV6-1	NA	NA	TRBJ2-5	TGTGCCAGCAGTGAAGTTCACGGGTTTAAGACCCAGTACTTC	CASSEVHGFKTQYF
TRBV19	many	NA	TRBJ1-4	TGTGCCAGTAGCCCCCTATCCTCGCGGGAAAAACTGTTTTTT	CASSPLSSREKLFF
TRBV9	NA	NA	TRBJ2-2	TGTGCCAGCAGCGTAGGGGGTGGTAGCACCGGGGAGCTGTTTTTT	CASSVGGGSTGELFF
TRBV6-2/TRBV6-3	NA	NA	TRBJ2-2	TGTGCCAGCAGTTCGTGGAGCGGGGAGCTGTTTTTT	CASSSWSGELFF
TRBV27	NA	TRBD1	TRBJ1-2	TGTGCCAGCAGTGGGACAGGGGTAGGCTACACCTTC	CASSGTGVGYTF
TRBV29-1	NA	NA	TRBJ2-1	TGCAGCGTTGTCTGGAGGAGGAATGAGCAGTTCTTC	CSVVWRRNEQFF
TRBV30	NA	NA	TRBJ1-4	TGTGCCTGGGGCCGCGGGGGGAATAATGAAAAACTGTTTTTT	CAWGRGGNNEKLFF
TRBV24-1	NA	TRBD1	TRBJ2-3	TGTGCCACCAGCCGGGACAGTACCCGCACAGATACGCAGTATTTT	CATSRDSTRTDTQYF
TRBV9	NA	NA	TRBJ1-6	TGTGCCAGCAGCGGCGGGGGTCCGGGCTCACCCCTCCACTTT	CASSGGGPGSPLHF
TRBV5-1	NA	NA	TRBJ2-3	TGCGCCAGCAGCTTGGAAGGAACTAGAAGAGATACGCAGTATTTT	CASSLEGTRRDTQYF
TRBV30	NA	NA	TRBJ1-1	TGTGCCTGGAATCCGGCAGGGAACACTGAAGCTTTCTTT	CAWNPAGNTEAFF
TRBV19	once	NA	TRBJ1-1	TGTGCCAGTAGTATGGGAGGGAACAGGGTGAACACTGAAGCTTTCTTT	CASSMGGNRVNTEAFF
TRBV19	NA	TRBD2	TRBJ2-5	TGTGCCAGTAGTATGTGGGGAGGGCCTCAAGAGACCCAGTACTTC	CASSMWGGPQETQYF